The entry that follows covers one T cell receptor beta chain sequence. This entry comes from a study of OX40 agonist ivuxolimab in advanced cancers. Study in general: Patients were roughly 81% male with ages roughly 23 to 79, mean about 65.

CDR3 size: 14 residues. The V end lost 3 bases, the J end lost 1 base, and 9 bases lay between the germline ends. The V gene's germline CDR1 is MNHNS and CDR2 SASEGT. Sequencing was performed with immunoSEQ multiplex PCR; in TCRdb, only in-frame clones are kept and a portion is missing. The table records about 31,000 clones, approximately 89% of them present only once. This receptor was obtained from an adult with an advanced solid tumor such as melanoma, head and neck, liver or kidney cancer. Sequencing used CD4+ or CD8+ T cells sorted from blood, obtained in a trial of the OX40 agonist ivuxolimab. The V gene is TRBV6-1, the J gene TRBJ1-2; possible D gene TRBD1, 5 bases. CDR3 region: CASSEAGSNYGYTF. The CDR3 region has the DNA TGTGCCAGCAGTGAGGCAGGGAGTAACTATGGCTACACCTTC.